Below are 5 T cell receptor beta chains sequenced from a single sample in a study of shared clonotypes between healthy human individuals (dated by TCRdb to 2020 to 2022). Library preparation employed the immunoSEQ multiplex PCR assay. TCRdb holds this immuneACCESS table with in-frame rearrangements only. Some clones are missing; in checked studies, unresolved V genes explain under half, and the rest has no known cause. This sample holds approximately 1,000,000 clones; 60% to 80% were observed only once. About 0.89% of the sample comes from the top ten. Input material: memory CD4+ T cells from PBMCs. What this sample's cell subset or site label stands for: CD45RA-negative fraction. The receptors were sampled from a man between 18 and 35 years old in good health. Some clones in this sample may be carry-over from other donors' samples.

In this sample, this clone turned up once. The chain recombines TRBV27 with TRBJ1-3; D is unresolved. Trimming took 9 bases from V and 4 from J, leaving 22 bases between them. The V gene's germline CDR1 is MNHEY and CDR2 SMNVEV (reference sequence). This CDR3 region has 16 residues. As DNA, the CDR3 is TGTGCCAGTGCGCCCCGGGGTAACGTTGGGGGAAACACCATATATTTT. This sequence encodes CASAPRGNVGGNTIYF.

This rearrangement joins TRBV27 to TRBJ1-3, with D unclear. This CDR3 spans 15 amino acids. Germline V gives CDR1 MNHEY, CDR2 SMNVEV (reference sequence). Trimming cost V 3 bases and J 0 bases, with 9 bases left between them. The CDR3 sequence: CASSLDGYSGNTIYF. DNA for the CDR3: TGTGCCAGCAGTTTGGACGGGTACTCTGGAAACACCATATATTTT.

This clone has just a few counts. The V call is TRBV2, the J call TRBJ2-7; 9 bases match TRBD1. V lost 9 bases, J lost 4 bases, and 1 base stayed unmatched. The CDR3 extends over 11 amino acids. Per germline, CDR1 SNHLY and CDR2 FYNNEI. This CDR3 reads CARGQGYEQYF. DNA for the CDR3: TGTGCCAGGGGACAGGGTTACGAGCAGTACTTC.

This sequence joins TRBV7-2 and TRBJ1-2, with D perhaps TRBD1 (5 bases). Germline V gene data show CDR1 as SGHTA and CDR2 as FQGNSA. The V end was cut by 5 bases, the J end by 2 bases, with 15 bases between. The CDR3 is made up of 15 amino acids. CDR3 region: CASSPTQDVNYGYTF. In DNA form, the CDR3 reads TGTGCCAGCAGCCCAACACAGGACGTGAACTATGGCTACACCTTC.

The V gene is TRBV7-2, the J gene TRBJ1-1, with unresolved D. Germline CDR1 and CDR2: SGHTA and FQGNSA. The V end lost 2 bases, the J end lost 0 bases, and 7 bases lay between the germline ends. This CDR3 contains 14 residues. The CDR3 region has the DNA TGTGCCAGCAGCTTACAGCCCTTGAACACTGAAGCTTTCTTT. Its protein is CASSLQPLNTEAFF.